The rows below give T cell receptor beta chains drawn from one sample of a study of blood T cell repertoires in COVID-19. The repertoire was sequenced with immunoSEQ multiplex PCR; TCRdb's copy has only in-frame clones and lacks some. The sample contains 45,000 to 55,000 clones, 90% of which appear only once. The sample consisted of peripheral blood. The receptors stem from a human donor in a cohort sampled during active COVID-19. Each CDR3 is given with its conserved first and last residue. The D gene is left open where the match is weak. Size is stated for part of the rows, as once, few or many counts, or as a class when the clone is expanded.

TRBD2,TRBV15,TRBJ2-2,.,TGTGCCACCAGCACCGGACTAGCGACACTGGGGGAGCTGTTTTTT,CATSTGLATLGELFF
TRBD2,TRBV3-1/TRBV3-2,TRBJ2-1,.,TGTGCCAGCAGCCAAGGACTAGCGGGAGGGGGTGAGCAGTTCTTC,CASSQGLAGGGEQFF
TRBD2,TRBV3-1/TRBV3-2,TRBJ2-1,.,TGTGCCAGCAGCCCAAGGACTAGCGGGAGTGATGAGCAGTTCTTC,CASSPRTSGSDEQFF
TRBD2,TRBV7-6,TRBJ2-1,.,TGTGCCAGCAGCTCCCGATCCGGGACTAGCGGGAGTTACAATGAGCAGTTCTTC,CASSSRSGTSGSYNEQFF
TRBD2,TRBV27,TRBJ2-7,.,TGTTCCGTCGGGTCTAGCGGGAGATACGAGCAGTACTTC,CSVGSSGRYEQYF
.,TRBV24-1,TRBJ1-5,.,TGTGCCACCAGTGACCCCAGGGGCCCTCGGGAGCCCCAGCATTTT,CATSDPRGPREPQHF
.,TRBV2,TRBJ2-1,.,TGTGCCAGCAGGGGGACTTTTTACAATGAGCAGTTCTTC,CASRGTFYNEQFF
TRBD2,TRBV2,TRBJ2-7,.,TGTGCCAGCAGCGCGCGGGAGGGGGGTGAGCAGTACTTC,CASSAREGGEQYF
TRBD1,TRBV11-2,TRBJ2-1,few,TGTGCCAGCAGCCCATTTGGGACAGGGTTGTACAATGAGCAGTTCTTC,CASSPFGTGLYNEQFF
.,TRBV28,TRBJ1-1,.,TGTGCCAGCTTCCAAGCGGGGGAGGCTTTCTTT,CASFQAGEAFF
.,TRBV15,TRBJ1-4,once,TGTGCCACCCAGCGGCTTAGGGCTACTAATGAAAAACTGTTTTTT,CATQRLRATNEKLFF
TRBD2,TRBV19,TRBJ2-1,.,TGTGCCAGTAGCTCCGAAGCACTAGCGGGAGCTAGCAATGAGCAGTTCTTC,CASSSEALAGASNEQFF
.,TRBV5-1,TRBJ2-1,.,TGCGCCAGCAGCGCAGGGGCCAATGAGCAGTTCTTC,CASSAGANEQFF
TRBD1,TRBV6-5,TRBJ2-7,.,TGTGCCAGCAGAGCCGGACAGGGCGGAACCGAGCAGTACTTC,CASRAGQGGTEQYF
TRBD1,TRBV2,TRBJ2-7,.,TGTGCCAGCAAGCTAGGGACAGGGAATTACGAGCAGTACTTC,CASKLGTGNYEQYF
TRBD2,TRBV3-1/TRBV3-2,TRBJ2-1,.,TGTGCCAGCAGCCAAGGTCCTAGCGGAGGGGAAGAGCAGTTCTTC,CASSQGPSGGEEQFF
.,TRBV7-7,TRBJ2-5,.,TGTGCTAGCAGCTTAGAGGCGGGGCTCCAAGAGACCCAGTACTTC,CASSLEAGLQETQYF
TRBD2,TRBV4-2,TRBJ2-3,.,TGTGCCAGCAGCCAGACCGGGACTACTCGGGATACGCAGTATTTT,CASSQTGTTRDTQYF
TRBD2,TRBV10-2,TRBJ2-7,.,TGCGCCAGCAGTGAGGGACTAGGCTCCTACGAGCAGTACTTC,CASSEGLGSYEQYF
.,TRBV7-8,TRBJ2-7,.,TGTGCCAGCAGCTTAGAGGGGCTACACTACGAGCAGTACTTC,CASSLEGLHYEQYF
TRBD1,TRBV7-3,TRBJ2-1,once,TGTGCCAGCAGCTTAGACAGGGACAATGAGCAGTTCTTC,CASSLDRDNEQFF
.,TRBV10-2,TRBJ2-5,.,TGCGCCAGCAGTGCAAGGGGAATAGAGACCCAGTACTTC,CASSARGIETQYF
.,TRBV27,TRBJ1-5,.,TGTGCCAGCAGTTTAGGATGGGGGGGGAATCAGCCCCAGCATTTT,CASSLGWGGNQPQHF
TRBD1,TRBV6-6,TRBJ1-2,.,TGTGCCAGCAGTCCAGGGGGCTCTGGGTATGGCTACACCTTC,CASSPGGSGYGYTF
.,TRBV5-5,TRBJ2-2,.,TGTGCCAGCAGTTCCCCAGGGGGGATCGGGGAGCTGTTTTTT,CASSSPGGIGELFF
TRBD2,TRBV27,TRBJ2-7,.,TGTGCCAGCAGTCCACTAGCGGGACCTACCTACGAGCAGTACTTC,CASSPLAGPTYEQYF
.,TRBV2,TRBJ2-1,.,TGTGCCAGTGATAACCGGGATGAGCAGTTCTTC,CASDNRDEQFF
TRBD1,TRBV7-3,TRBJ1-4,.,TGTGCCAGCAGCCCGACAGGGGCGACTAATGAAAAACTGTTTTTT,CASSPTGATNEKLFF
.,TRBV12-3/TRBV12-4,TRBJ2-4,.,TGTGCCAGCAGTTTTCGGTTCAAAAACATTCAGTACTTC,CASSFRFKNIQYF
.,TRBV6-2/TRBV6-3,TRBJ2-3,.,TGTGCCAGCAGTCTTACGGATAGCGGAGGCCCCACAGATACGCAGTATTTT,CASSLTDSGGPTDTQYF
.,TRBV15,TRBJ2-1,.,TGTGCCACCAGCATCCAGAACAATGAGCAGTTCTTC,CATSIQNNEQFF
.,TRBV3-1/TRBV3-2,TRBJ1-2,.,TGTGCCAGCAGCCCCCGGGGAGGCATGAGGAGTTATGGCTACACCTTC,CASSPRGGMRSYGYTF
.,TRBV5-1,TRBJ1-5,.,TGCGCCAGCAGCTTGGGCCAGAGCAATCAGCCCCAGCATTTT,CASSLGQSNQPQHF
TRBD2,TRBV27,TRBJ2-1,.,TGTGCCAGCAGTTTTATAGAGGCTAGCGGTGAGCAGTTCTTC,CASSFIEASGEQFF
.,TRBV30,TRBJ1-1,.,TGTGCCTGGAACAGACCGCGACTGAACACTGAAGCTTTCTTT,CAWNRPRLNTEAFF
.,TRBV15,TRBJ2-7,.,TGTGCCACCAGCAGAGACGGACTCTACGAGCAGTACTTC,CATSRDGLYEQYF